The 19 T cell receptor beta chains below come from one sample, sequenced in a study of CD8+ T cells in alopecia areata. Sequencing templates came from extracted RNA that was reverse transcribed into cDNA. Using immunoSEQ multiplex PCR, the repertoire was profiled, and TCRdb retains in-frame clones only, with some absent. The sample records 200,000 to 250,000 clones, approximately 52% being singletons. The sample in question was CD4+ T cells sorted from blood, obtained at week 0. Receptors were obtained from a human donor with alopecia areata.

The DNA for the CDR3 is TGCGCCAGCAGCCTCCCGACAGCTAACTATGGCTACACCTTC. Protein: CASSLPTANYGYTF. The chain combines TRBV4-1 with TRBJ1-2, with a possible D match to TRBD1 (5 bases). CDR3 length: 14 residues. Between the trimmed V and J ends, which lost 4 bases and 0 bases, there was a span of 9 bases. CDR1 and CDR2 from the germline V gene are MGHRA and YSYEKL.

The rearrangement links TRBV5-1 to TRBJ1-1; D is unresolved. With 2 bases removed from V and 7 bases from J, the gap between germline ends came to 15 bases. This CDR3 comprises 14 residues. Germline CDR1 SGHRS, CDR2 YFSETQ. CDR3 sequence reads: CASSFGLPAVEAFF. The CDR3 DNA reads TGCGCCAGCAGCTTCGGACTGCCGGCGGTTGAAGCTTTCTTT.

The J gene is TRBJ1-2, the V gene TRBV30; 8 nucleotides align to TRBD1. Germline-derived CDR1 and CDR2 are GTSNPN and SVGIG (reference sequence). This CDR3 has 15 residues. After removal of 3 bases from V and 2 bases from J, the junction contained 8 bases not matched to a gene. The chain's CDR3 is CAWRDKNRGNYGYTF. The DNA of the CDR3 is TGTGCCTGGAGAGACAAGAACAGGGGGAACTATGGCTACACCTTC.

This clone appeared a few times. The chain has TRBV29-1 and TRBJ2-5, with D maybe TRBD1 (6 bases). Germline lookup yields CDR1 SQVTM and CDR2 ANQGSEA. The CDR3 contains 11 residues. V lost 8 bases to trimming and J lost 4 bases, with 11 bases between them. The CDR3 is CSRQDGETQYF. CDR3 nucleotides: TGCAGCCGACAGGACGGAGAGACCCAGTACTTC.

The chain has TRBV6-1 and TRBJ1-5; D gene uncertain. The CDR3 consists of 17 residues. Per the germline V gene, CDR1 is MNHNS and CDR2 is SASEGT. The V end lost 1 base, the J end lost 2 bases, and 15 bases lay between the germline ends. CDR3 DNA: TGTGCCAGCAGTGAAGGAAGTAACAGCGGGGGCAATCAGCCCCAGCATTTT. Translated, it gives CASSEGSNSGGNQPQHF.

The CDR3 DNA follows: TGCGCCAGCAGCCCCGACCCGAGACCAAGAGAGGGAAAGAAGTACTTC. Its protein is CASSPDPRPREGKKYF. The chain has TRBV5-1 and TRBJ2-5, with a weak D call TRBD2 (5 bases). V lost 4 bases and J lost 12, with 28 bases in between. Germline CDR1 SGHRS, CDR2 YFSETQ. This CDR3 spans 16 amino acids.

This clone was observed a handful of times. The genes are TRBV7-3 and TRBJ2-7; TRBD1 matches at 8 bases. V was clipped by 3 bases and J by 2 bases; unmatched bases: 3. The V gene's germline CDR1 is SGHTA and CDR2 FQGTGA. This CDR3 is 14 amino acids long. The CDR3 is CASSFGTGAYEQYF. The CDR3 DNA sequence: TGTGCCAGCAGCTTCGGGACAGGTGCCTACGAGCAGTACTTC.

The chain has TRBV5-6 and TRBJ1-2; the D gene is possibly TRBD1 (6 bases). The CDR3 is 13 amino acids. V lost 0 bases and J 4 bases, leaving 7 bases between the germline ends. CDR1 and CDR2 (germline): SGHDT, YYEEEE. Here the CDR3 reads CASSLGQVYGYTF. DNA of the CDR3: TGTGCCAGCAGCTTGGGACAGGTCTATGGCTACACCTTC.

This rearrangement joins TRBV7-2 to TRBJ1-5, with 8 nucleotides matching TRBD1. Trimming at V came to 6 bases and at J to 9 bases, leaving 10 bases not matched to a gene. CDR3 length: 14 amino acids. Germline V gene sequence: CDR1 SGHTA, CDR2 FQGNSA. The CDR3 nucleotides read TGTGCCAGCAGTCCTCGACAGGGGATGTGGCCCCAGCATTTT. It is translated as CASSPRQGMWPQHF.

This clone was counted only a few times. The chain joins TRBV5-6 to TRBJ1-5, with D tentatively TRBD1 (5 bases). The germline gives CDR1 SGHDT, CDR2 YYEEEE. This CDR3 contains 16 residues. V lost 0 bases and J lost 2, with 12 bases in between. For the CDR3, the DNA is TGTGCCAGCAGCTTGGGCTGGGGGTATCGCAATCAGCCCCAGCATTTT. This gives the protein CASSLGWGYRNQPQHF.

V usage is TRBV11-1 and J usage is TRBJ2-3; no definite D call. Germline V CDR1 and CDR2: SGHAT, FQDESV (reference sequence). The V gene lost 1 base and the J gene lost 2 bases, with 10 bases spanning the gap. The CDR3 covers 15 residues. CDR3 in amino acids: CASSLVVSVTDTQYF. As DNA, the CDR3 is TGTGCCAGCAGCTTAGTGGTCAGCGTCACAGATACGCAGTATTTT. Together with reference TRBV11-1 and TRBJ2-3, the CDR3 gives the full variable domain: EAEVAQSPRYKITEKSQAVAFWCDPISGHATLYWYRQILGQGPELLVQFQDESVVDDSQLPKDRFSAERLKGVDSTLKIQPAELGDSAMYLCASSLVVSVTDTQYFGPGTRLTVL.

The chain combines TRBV30 with TRBJ2-4; D is perhaps TRBD1 (5 bases). CDR1 is GTSNPN and CDR2 is SVGIG in the germline V gene (reference sequence). V was clipped by 0 bases and J by 12 bases, with 15 bases between them. The CDR3 consists of 13 residues. For the CDR3, the DNA is TGTGCCTGGAGTGTACTTCGAGGACAAGCTCAGTACTTC. Its translation is CAWSVLRGQAQYF. The variable domain in full, completed from reference TRBV30 and TRBJ2-4, reads SQTIHQWPATLVQPVGSPLSLECTVEGTSNPNLYWYRQAAGRGLQLLFYSVGIGQISSEVPQNLSASRPQDRQFILSSKKLLLSDSGFYLCAWSVLRGQAQYFGAGTRLSVL.

This chain links TRBV29-1 with TRBJ1-1; D is unclear. V lost 1 base to trimming and J lost 4 bases, with 10 bases between them. CDR1 is SQVTM, CDR2 ANQGSEA, per germline. The CDR3 extends over 13 amino acids. CDR3 residues: CSVEGDKGTEAFF. The CDR3, as DNA: TGCAGCGTTGAAGGGGATAAAGGCACTGAAGCTTTCTTT. Based on the CDR3 plus reference TRBV29-1 and TRBJ1-1, the full variable domain is SAVISQKPSRDICQRGTSLTIQCQVDSQVTMMFWYRQQPGQSLTLIATANQGSEATYESGFVIDKFPISRPNLTFSTLTVSNMSPEDSSIYLCSVEGDKGTEAFFGQGTRLTVV.

CDR3 sequence (DNA): TGTGCCACCAGCAGGGGACAGGGGTTCGCTGAAGCTTTCTTT. This sequence encodes CATSRGQGFAEAFF. The chain carries TRBV15 and TRBJ1-1, with 10 nucleotides matching TRBD1. Trimming cost V 3 bases and J 6 bases; bases outside gene matches: 4. The length of the CDR3 is 14 residues. The germline CDR1 and CDR2 sequences are LNHNV and YYDKDF (reference sequence).

This rearrangement joins TRBV2 to TRBJ2-2; TRBD1 matches at 9 bases. Germline CDR1 SNHLY, CDR2 FYNNEI. The CDR3 has 14 residues. J was trimmed by 5 bases and V by 6 bases; bases with no gene match: 4. DNA for the CDR3: TGTGCCAGCAGGGCCGGGACAGGGACCGGGGAGCTGTTTTTT. Translation: CASRAGTGTGELFF.

The rearrangement links TRBV15 to TRBJ1-2, with no clear D. Trimming stripped 0 bases from V and 4 bases from J, with 12 bases between. The CDR3 contains 15 residues. Germline V CDR1 and CDR2: LNHNV, YYDKDF (reference sequence). CDR3 sequence (DNA): TGTGCCACCAGCAGAGATGGGCCAGGATCCTATGGCTACACCTTC. This gives the protein CATSRDGPGSYGYTF.

The rearrangement joins TRBV6-5 to TRBJ2-1; TRBD2 matches at 8 bases. The CDR3 contains 15 residues. J lost 0 bases, V lost 5 bases, and 3 bases had no gene match. Germline V gene data show CDR1 as MNHEY and CDR2 as SVGAGI. The CDR3 sequence is CASSQRGPSYNEQFF. CDR3 nucleotide sequence: TGTGCCAGCAGTCAGCGGGGGCCCTCCTACAATGAGCAGTTCTTC.

The table lists this clone with a few counts. The chain couples TRBV6-5 to TRBJ2-7; D gene ambiguous. The length of the CDR3 is 12 residues. V lost 7 bases, J lost 6 bases, and 13 bases lay in between. Germline lookup yields CDR1 MNHEY and CDR2 SVGAGI. The CDR3 bases are TGTGCCAGCATTAGTGACCGGCTCGAGCAGTACTTC. Translating gives CASISDRLEQYF.

This chain uses TRBV7-3 with TRBJ2-7, with a possible D match to TRBD1 (5 bases). V was cut by 2 bases and J by 3 bases, with 8 bases left in between. The germline V gene encodes CDR1 SGHTA and CDR2 FQGTGA. This CDR3 is built from 13 residues. The CDR3 nucleotides are TGTGCCAGCAGCTTAGGGGCGGTCTACGAGCAGTACTTC. Protein sequence: CASSLGAVYEQYF.